The 25 T cell receptor beta chains in this list originate from one sample, sequenced in a study of human versus mouse CDR3 diversity and MHC coevolution. Assay used: immunoSEQ multiplex PCR; TCRdb lists only in-frame clones, some missing. The profile shows about 81,000 clones, 93% of them singletons. Input material: naive CD4+ T cells from blood. The subset was: CD45RO-negative CD62L-positive naive CD4 T cells. The receptor source for this set is a person aged 25 to 69 in good health.

The chain links TRBV27 to TRBJ1-6; D remains unclear. The CDR3 runs 12 residues. CDR1 and CDR2 from the germline V gene are MNHEY and SMNVEV (reference sequence). Trimming removed 6 bases at V and 9 bases at J, with 9 bases between. This CDR3 reads CASREVGSPLHF. CDR3 DNA sequence: TGTGCCAGCAGGGAGGTCGGTTCACCCCTCCACTTT.

CDR3 in amino acids: CASCPPGQGFHEQYF. In nucleotides, the CDR3 is TGTGCCAGCTGCCCCCCCGGACAGGGCTTCCACGAGCAGTACTTC. V gene TRBV14 combines with J gene TRBJ2-7; 8 nucleotides agree with TRBD1. The germline gives CDR1 SGHDN, CDR2 FVKESK. This CDR3 spans 15 amino acids. J gave up 5 bases and V 8 bases, and 14 bases lay outside the gene matches.

The chain couples TRBV19 to TRBJ2-3; D unclear. The V end was cut by 9 bases, the J end by 10 bases, with 14 bases between. Germline CDR1 reads LNHDA; CDR2 reads SQIVND (reference sequence). The CDR3 extends over 11 amino acids. CDR3 loop: CASASMHAQYF. CDR3 DNA sequence: TGTGCCAGCGCGTCTATGCATGCGCAGTATTTT.

This clone has a single count. The chain is built from TRBV6-6 and TRBJ1-4, with 8 nucleotides matching TRBD1. Germline values: CDR1 MNHNY, CDR2 SVGAGI (reference sequence). The CDR3 extends over 15 amino acids. V gave up 4 bases and J gave up 6 bases; unmatched junction bases: 7. The chain's CDR3 is CASSFADRGHEKLFF. CDR3 nucleotide sequence: TGTGCCAGCAGTTTCGCCGACAGGGGCCATGAAAAACTGTTTTTT.

CDR3 region: CASSAPPGTAKNYGYTF. The CDR3 region has the DNA TGTGCCAGCAGCGCCCCCCCCGGGACAGCGAAAAACTATGGCTACACCTTC. The chain uses TRBV9 and TRBJ1-2, with 7 bases aligning to TRBD1. CDR3 size: 17 residues. Germline CDR1 is SGDLS and CDR2 is YYNGEE. The ends lost 3 bases at V and 2 bases at J; junction bases unmatched: 13.

In its sample, this clone was seen once. DNA of the CDR3: TGTGCCAGCAGCCTACGGACTAGCGGGAGAGGGCAGTTCTTC. It translates to CASSLRTSGRGQFF. The V gene is TRBV5-5, the J gene TRBJ2-1; 13 bases fit TRBD2. There are 14 residues in the CDR3. CDR1 is SGHKS, CDR2 YYEKEE, per germline (reference sequence). V lost 4 bases and J lost 12; bases outside the gene matches: 7.

The DNA for the CDR3 is TGTGCCAGCAGTATCCCAGGGGGCCCTGAATACGAGCAGTACTTC. Its translation: CASSIPGGPEYEQYF. This rearrangement joins TRBV28 to TRBJ2-7; 8 bases line up with TRBD1. The CDR3 extends over 15 amino acids. V lost 5 bases and J lost 4; bases outside the gene matches: 10. Germline CDR1 MDHEN, CDR2 SYDVKM.

The J gene is TRBJ2-2, the V gene TRBV13; 8 bases fit TRBD2. This CDR3 is built from 15 residues. Germline V gene sequence: CDR1 PRHDT, CDR2 FYEKMQ (reference sequence). After removal of 8 bases from V and 0 bases from J, the junction contained 5 bases not matched to a gene. CDR3 DNA sequence: TGTGCCAGCTTACGGGGGGGACCGAACACCGGGGAGCTGTTTTTT. The encoded protein is CASLRGGPNTGELFF. Combining the CDR3 with reference TRBV13 and TRBJ2-2 gives the whole variable domain AAGVIQSPRHLIKEKRETATLKCYPIPRHDTVYWYQQGPGQDPQFLISFYEKMQSDKGSIPDRFSAQQFSDYHSELNMSSLELGDSALYFCASLRGGPNTGELFFGEGSRLTVL.

The chain combines TRBV6-6 with TRBJ1-6; 7 positions match TRBD1. Germline values: CDR1 MNHNY, CDR2 SVGAGI (reference sequence). Trimming cost V 4 bases and J 6 bases; bases outside gene matches: 9. This CDR3 comprises 16 residues. The CDR3 nucleotides read TGTGCCAGCAGTTTGGGGGGACAGAAACTTAATTCACCCCTCCACTTT. Its protein product is CASSLGGQKLNSPLHF.

This clone was recorded once. V is TRBV21-1 and J is TRBJ2-3; TRBD2 is the table's D call, not checked against the DNA. TRBV21-1 counts as a pseudogene. This CDR3 spans 22 amino acids. This CDR3 reads CASSHCRDFSGTSGRGTDTQYF. The CDR3 DNA reads TGTGCCAGCAGCCACTGTCGGGATTTTTCCGGGACTAGCGGGAGAGGAACAGATACGCAGTATTTT.

The chain has TRBV5-1 and TRBJ2-1; 8 bases line up with TRBD1. Trimming cost V 0 bases and J 8 bases; bases outside gene matches: 4. Germline V gene lookup returns CDR1 SGHRS and CDR2 YFSETQ. The CDR3 is 14 residues long. DNA of the CDR3: TGCGCCAGCAGCTTGGGACAGGGGCGAGATGAGCAGTTCTTC. This sequence encodes CASSLGQGRDEQFF.

This chain links TRBV7-3 with TRBJ1-3; weak D call: TRBD1 (6 bases). This CDR3 contains 13 residues. Germline V gives CDR1 SGHTA, CDR2 FQGTGA. The ends were cut back, 1 base at V and 8 bases at J, with 9 bases in the middle. DNA for the CDR3: TGTGCCAGCAGCTTAAGCAGGGGAGACACCATATATTTT. This sequence encodes CASSLSRGDTIYF. The complete variable domain, with remaining parts taken from reference TRBV7-3 and TRBJ1-3, reads GAGVSQTPSNKVTEKGKYVELRCDPISGHTALYWYRQSLGQGPEFLIYFQGTGAADDSGLPNDRFFAVRPEGSVSTLKIQRTERGDSAVYLCASSLSRGDTIYFGEGSWLTVV.

The genes are TRBV19 and TRBJ2-3, with TRBD1 matching over 8 bases. The CDR3 has 15 amino acids. Trimming removed 4 bases from V and 2 bases from J; junction bases left unmatched: 5. The germline gives CDR1 LNHDA, CDR2 SQIVND (reference sequence). DNA for the CDR3: TGTGCCAGTAGTAAGCCGGGACAGGCCACAGATACGCAGTATTTT. This gives the protein CASSKPGQATDTQYF.

The CDR3 sequence is CASSPGPGVNEKLFF. The CDR3 coding sequence is TGTGCCAGTAGTCCCGGGCCAGGGGTTAATGAAAAACTGTTTTTT. This chain uses TRBV19 with TRBJ1-4, with D possibly being TRBD1 (6 bases). CDR1 and CDR2 (germline): LNHDA, SQIVND (reference sequence). The V and J ends lost 5 bases and 4 bases respectively, with 14 bases between them. The CDR3 contains 15 residues.

The chain joins TRBV9 to TRBJ2-5; D ambiguous. The CDR3 covers 13 residues. Germline V gene sequence: CDR1 SGDLS, CDR2 YYNGEE. Trimming pared 3 bases from V and 4 bases from J, leaving 10 bases between. This CDR3 reads CASSAHSGETQYF. In DNA form, the CDR3 reads TGTGCCAGCAGCGCCCACTCGGGAGAGACCCAGTACTTC.

The chain joins TRBV28 to TRBJ2-2, with D possibly TRBD2 on 6 matching bases. From germline, CDR1 is MDHEN and CDR2 SYDVKM. V was cut by 8 bases and J by 4 bases, with 14 bases left in between. The CDR3 is made up of 14 amino acids. The CDR3 coding sequence is TGTGCCAGCCTTGGTGGAGGGACCACCGGGGAGCTGTTTTTT. Amino acids: CASLGGGTTGELFF.

The chain joins TRBV9 to TRBJ2-1; 9 bases map to TRBD1. This CDR3 region has 15 residues. Looked up from germline, CDR1 is SGDLS and CDR2 is YYNGEE. V shed 3 bases and J 0 bases; nucleotides not matched to a gene: 1. The CDR3 DNA reads as TGTGCCAGCAGCGGGGGACAGGGCTCCTACAATGAGCAGTTCTTC. This translates into CASSGGQGSYNEQFF.

V and J are TRBV9 and TRBJ2-3; 8 nucleotides line up with TRBD2. Germline V gene data show CDR1 as SGDLS and CDR2 as YYNGEE. The CDR3 totals 18 residues. The J segment lost 5 bases and the V segment lost 0 bases, leaving 14 bases of the junction unmatched. The CDR3 nucleotides are TGTGCCAGCAGCGTAGCTGATGGAGCGGGGGCCGCCGGAGATACGCAGTATTTT. This sequence encodes CASSVADGAGAAGDTQYF.

The J gene is TRBJ2-2, the V gene TRBV11-2; possible D gene TRBD2, 5 bases. This CDR3 is built from 15 residues. Germline assignment: CDR1 SGHAT and CDR2 FQNNGV. The V end lost 1 base, the J end lost 4 bases, and 10 bases lay between the germline ends. CDR3 DNA: TGTGCCAGCAGCTTAGTACTAGGAGCCACCGGGGAGCTGTTTTTT. The encoded protein is CASSLVLGATGELFF.

The rearrangement uses TRBV15 and TRBJ2-5, with 7 positions matching TRBD2. The DNA end is more similar to TRBJ2-7, so the J call may be wrong. Germline CDR1 LNHNV, CDR2 YYDKDF (reference sequence). There are 15 residues in the CDR3. The CDR3 DNA is TGTGCCACCAGAGTGGGGAGGGTCAGCTCCTACGAGCAGTACTTC. Protein product: CATRVGRVSSYEQYF.

For this clone: No conserved phenylalanine or tryptophan is present at the end of the CDR3, so a read error is the likely explanation. The DNA is left out, because the CDR3 cannot be placed on it with certainty; the CDR3 is given as TCRdb lists it. The rearrangement joins TRBV7-2 to TRBJ1-1. The CDR3 has 13 residues if both end residues are counted. Germline CDR1 reads SGHTA; CDR2 reads FQGNSA. This CDR3 is CASSLNGRGWAAI.

This chain uses TRBV2 with TRBJ2-7; D remains unclear. CDR3 length: 13 residues. The germline V gene has CDR1 SNHLY and CDR2 FYNNEI. The V and J ends lost 7 bases and 3 bases respectively, with 13 bases between them. CDR3 sequence: CASTGVGYYEQYF. The CDR3 coding sequence is TGTGCCAGCACTGGTGTCGGGTACTACGAGCAGTACTTC.

This clone was seen more than once but under ten times. V is TRBV6-1 and J is TRBJ1-4; D perhaps matches TRBD1 (5 bases). Germline V gene sequence: CDR1 MNHNS, CDR2 SASEGT. The V gene lost 2 bases and the J gene lost 5 bases, with 9 bases spanning the gap. The CDR3 is 14 residues long. The CDR3 is CASSERGGNEKLFF. The CDR3 bases are TGTGCCAGCAGTGAAAGGGGTGGGAATGAAAAACTGTTTTTT.

This clone was detected only once. V and J are TRBV19 and TRBJ2-7; 8 positions agree with TRBD1. Germline V gives CDR1 LNHDA, CDR2 SQIVND (reference sequence). This CDR3 is 13 amino acids long. Trimming removed 10 bases from V and 5 bases from J; junction bases left unmatched: 10. As DNA, the CDR3 is TGTGCCACGCGGTATGACAGGGGCGACGAGCAGTACTTC. It codes for CATRYDRGDEQYF.

The J gene is TRBJ2-3, the V gene TRBV7-2, with 8 nucleotides matching TRBD1. V lost 6 bases, J lost 0 bases, and 5 bases stayed unmatched. The CDR3 has 15 residues. The V gene's germline CDR1 is SGHTA and CDR2 FQGNSA. CDR3 coding DNA: TGTGCCAGCAGACCTGACAGGGGTAGCACAGATACGCAGTATTTT. It encodes CASRPDRGSTDTQYF.